The source of this T cell receptor (beta chain) is a study of naive and memory T cell subsets. The beta constant-region primer was an equimolar mix of two oligonucleotides covering TRBC1 and TRBC2. Nested alpha and beta constant-region primers with the SP2 primer drove four PCR rounds on ligated cDNA. Ligation attached a single-stranded oligonucleotide with a 12-nucleotide UMI and the SP2 primer to the cDNA 3' end. MiXCR, run by TCRdb on the UMI-ligation and nested PCR reads, gives a single entry per CDR3 protein. The sample carries roughly 83,000 distinct CDR3 sequences, 11% recorded once. Regarding this clonotype: Antigen: not known.

Broader study findings: Diversity fell and Gini index rose from naive through CM, EM, EMRA. Possibly reflecting memory cells re-expressing CD45RA, a few larger clonotypes occurred in naive repertoires, especially CD8.

The TCR comes from a human donor in good health. Material for sequencing was naive CD4+ T cells from blood.

The CDR3, as DNA: TGTGCCACCCCCAAGGAAGGCACCTCCTACGAGCAGTACTTC. It is translated as CATPKEGTSYEQYF. The chain employs TRBV15 and TRBJ2-7; D not resolved. This CDR3 is built from 14 residues. Trimming pared 8 bases from V and 0 bases from J, leaving 14 bases between. CDR1 and CDR2 from the germline V gene are LNHNV and YYDKDF (reference sequence).